The 31 T cell receptor beta chains in this list originate from one sample, sequenced in a study of blood T cell repertoires in COVID-19. Assay used: immunoSEQ multiplex PCR; TCRdb lists only in-frame clones, some missing. In the table there are some 89,000 clones, more than 75% of which are singletons. Sequencing was done on a sample of peripheral blood. The receptors shown here come from a man between 65 and 79 years old with acute or convalescent COVID-19.

The V call is TRBV20-1, the J call TRBJ1-5, with D unresolved. V dropped 3 bases and J dropped 0 bases, with 15 bases sitting between them. CDR3 length: 16 amino acids. Germline lookup yields CDR1 DFQATT and CDR2 SNEGSKA (reference sequence). CDR3 amino acids: CSASFLRLNSNQPQHF. Here the CDR3 DNA reads TGCAGTGCTAGTTTTCTCCGGTTGAATAGCAATCAGCCCCAGCATTTT.

V is TRBV20-1 and J is TRBJ2-1; TRBD1 matches 10 bases. The germline gives CDR1 DFQATT, CDR2 SNEGSKA (reference sequence). The CDR3 loop spans 11 amino acids. This CDR3 is CRATGGYEQFF. CDR3 DNA: TGCAGGGCGACAGGGGGCTATGAGCAGTTCTTC.

There are a few counts of this clone. The chain joins TRBV11-3 to TRBJ2-1; a possible D gene is TRBD2 (6 bases). Trimming removed 1 base from V and 5 bases from J, with 9 bases in between. This CDR3 is 14 amino acids long. The germline V gene encodes CDR1 SGHNT and CDR2 YENEEA. The CDR3 region has the DNA TGTGCCAGCAGCTTAGTTGCGGGGAACAATGAGCAGTTCTTC. Translated, it gives CASSLVAGNNEQFF. Combining the CDR3 with reference TRBV11-3 and TRBJ2-1 gives the whole variable domain EAGVVQSPRYKIIEKKQPVAFWCNPISGHNTLYWYLQNLGQGPELLIRYENEEAVDDSQLPKDRFSAERLKGVDSTLKIQPAELGDSAVYLCASSLVAGNNEQFFGPGTRLTVL.

The chain is built from TRBV19 and TRBJ1-2; D is uncertain. V was shortened by 2 bases and J by 3 bases, with 13 bases between the two germline ends. CDR1 and CDR2 from the germline V gene are LNHDA and SQIVND (reference sequence). The CDR3 has 15 residues. The CDR3: CASSISLANDYGYTF. The CDR3 DNA is TGTGCCAGTAGTATATCTCTGGCAAACGACTATGGCTACACCTTC.

V and J are TRBV7-9 and TRBJ1-2; 7 bases match TRBD1. The CDR3 contains 13 residues. Unmatched junction bases numbered 8, after V lost 5 bases and J lost 8 bases. CDR1 SEHNR and CDR2 FQNEAQ come from the germline V gene (reference sequence). The CDR3 DNA reads TGTGCCAGCAGCCCTACAGGGGTGAACGGCTACACCTTC. It translates to CASSPTGVNGYTF.

V usage is TRBV27 and J usage is TRBJ1-2; tentative D call: TRBD1 (5 bases). Germline V gives CDR1 MNHEY, CDR2 SMNVEV (reference sequence). V was trimmed by 5 bases and J by 5 bases, leaving 12 bases between them. This CDR3 is built from 13 residues. The CDR3 DNA reads TGTGCCAGCAGTCCATCCAAGGGGTATGGCTACACCTTC. Translating it yields CASSPSKGYGYTF.

This clone occurred once. The chain links TRBV10-3 to TRBJ2-3, with D tentatively TRBD2 (5 bases). CDR1 and CDR2 (germline): ENHRY, SYGVKD. CDR3 length equals 11 residues. V gave up 10 bases and J gave up 11 bases, with 16 bases separating them. For the CDR3, the DNA is TGTGCCACCGGGGTAACCGATGGGCAGTATTTT. Translation gives CATGVTDGQYF.

The V and J genes are TRBV5-5 and TRBJ1-6, with TRBD1 identical over 7 bases. Germline V CDR1 and CDR2: SGHKS, YYEKEE (reference sequence). V trimming: 4 bases; J trimming: 2 bases; junction bases outside the gene matches: 6. This CDR3 is 16 amino acids long. CDR3 loop: CASSDDRVPYNSPLHF. The CDR3 DNA follows: TGTGCCAGCAGCGACGACAGGGTCCCCTATAATTCACCCCTCCACTTT.

This clone appeared a few times. J is TRBJ1-1 and V is TRBV2, with 7 bases lining up with TRBD1. The CDR3 totals 14 residues. V lost 5 bases to trimming and J lost 2 bases; unmatched junction nucleotides: 5. The germline CDR1 and CDR2 sequences are SNHLY and FYNNEI. The CDR3 is CASSQDRRNTEAFF. In DNA form, the CDR3 reads TGTGCCAGCAGTCAGGACAGGAGAAACACTGAAGCTTTCTTT.

The rearrangement joins TRBV3-1 (or the pseudogene TRBV3-2) to TRBJ2-5; possibly TRBD2 for D (5 bases). This CDR3 spans 13 amino acids. Trimming shortened V by 0 bases and J by 9 bases, and 11 bases separated the two germline ends. The germline V gene has CDR1 LGHDT and CDR2 YNNKEL (reference sequence). The CDR3 region has the DNA TGTGCCAGCAGCCAAGAAGGCGGGTTCGCCCAGTACTTC. Its protein product is CASSQEGGFAQYF.

This clone was seen more than once but under ten times. V gene TRBV5-1 combines with J gene TRBJ2-2; no reliable D call. This CDR3 region has 15 residues. Germline V gene lookup returns CDR1 SGHRS and CDR2 YFSETQ. Trimming pared 4 bases from V and 8 bases from J, leaving 18 bases between. The chain's CDR3 is CASSPALRIFGELFF. The CDR3 DNA is TGCGCCAGCAGCCCGGCCCTGAGGATCTTTGGGGAGCTGTTTTTT.

This chain joins TRBV24-1 and TRBJ1-5, with D possibly being TRBD1 (6 bases). This CDR3 is built from 14 residues. The V and J ends lost 9 bases and 0 bases respectively, with 11 bases between them. CDR1 and CDR2 (germline): KGHDR, SFDVKD. The CDR3 bases are TGTGCCACCTCGGGACATAGTAGCAATCAGCCCCAGCATTTT. As protein: CATSGHSSNQPQHF.

The chain has TRBV9 and TRBJ2-5, with D possibly TRBD1 on 6 matching bases. Germline loops: CDR1 SGDLS, CDR2 YYNGEE. The CDR3 has 14 residues. V lost 3 bases to trimming and J lost 5 bases, with 14 bases between them. The CDR3 region has the DNA TGTGCCAGCAGCGCCCCTCTGGGGGCGGAGACCCAGTACTTC. It translates to CASSAPLGAETQYF.

In its sample, this clone was seen a few times. This sequence joins TRBV19 and TRBJ1-1; D is unresolved. Trimming removed 6 bases at V and 0 bases at J, with 8 bases between. The CDR3 length is 13 residues. Germline V gene data show CDR1 as LNHDA and CDR2 as SQIVND (reference sequence). CDR3 loop: CASRQLMNTEAFF. CDR3 DNA: TGTGCCAGTAGACAGCTCATGAACACTGAAGCTTTCTTT.

Here the CDR3 reads CASSPQLPGQRRDTQYF. The CDR3 DNA reads as TGTGCCAGCAGCCCACAACTCCCGGGACAGAGAAGAGATACGCAGTATTTT. The genes are TRBV5-4 and TRBJ2-3, with 7 bases lining up with TRBD1. The CDR3 is made up of 17 amino acids. Trimming removed 4 bases from V and 5 bases from J; junction bases left unmatched: 16. Germline CDR1 and CDR2: SGHNT and YYREEE (reference sequence). Drawing the rest from reference TRBV5-4 and TRBJ2-3, the complete variable domain is ETGVTQSPTHLIKTRGQQVTLRCSSQSGHNTVSWYQQALGQGPQFIFQYYREEENGRGNFPPRFSGLQFPNYSSELNVNALELDDSALYLCASSPQLPGQRRDTQYFGPGTRLTVL.

Concerning this clone: The sample contains more than one DNA sequence encoding this CDR3. The chain couples TRBV19 to TRBJ1-3; TRBD1 is a possible D gene (6 bases). Germline CDR1 reads LNHDA; CDR2 reads SQIVND (reference sequence). V dropped 3 bases and J dropped 0 bases, with 12 bases sitting between them. CDR3 length equals 16 residues. The DNA for the CDR3 is TGTGCCAGTAGTATCCGGACAGCCAGCTCTGGAAACACCATATATTTT. Its protein is CASSIRTASSGNTIYF.

This clone was seen a single time. This chain joins TRBV25-1 and TRBJ1-1; 11 bases are a match to TRBD1. Germline loops: CDR1 MGHDK, CDR2 SYGVNS. V lost 8 bases, J lost 3 bases, and 8 bases stayed unmatched. The length of the CDR3 is 15 residues. The CDR3 spells CASRRTGGADTEAFF. CDR3 nucleotide sequence: TGTGCCAGCCGGCGGACAGGGGGCGCCGACACTGAAGCTTTCTTT.

This chain joins TRBV19 and TRBJ1-2, with 7 bases fitting TRBD1. Germline V gene data show CDR1 as LNHDA and CDR2 as SQIVND (reference sequence). V was clipped by 5 bases and J by 2 bases; unmatched bases: 14. This CDR3 is built from 17 residues. CDR3 sequence: CASSPTGYRVSNYGYTF. Written as DNA, the CDR3 is TGTGCCAGTAGTCCGACAGGGTATCGTGTATCCAACTATGGCTACACCTTC. The variable domain in full, completed from reference TRBV19 and TRBJ1-2, reads DGGITQSPKYLFRKEGQNVTLSCEQNLNHDAMYWYRQDPGQGLRLIYYSQIVNDFQKGDIAEGYSVSREKKESFPLTVTSAQKNPTAFYLCASSPTGYRVSNYGYTFGSGTRLTVV.

This chain links TRBV29-1 with TRBJ2-7; D possibly corresponds to TRBD1 (5 bases). In germline, CDR1 is SQVTM, CDR2 ANQGSEA. The V end lost 1 base, the J end lost 2 bases, and 6 bases lay between the germline ends. This CDR3 has 12 residues. For the CDR3, the DNA is TGCAGCGTTGAAGCAGGGCCCTACGAGCAGTACTTC. Translating it yields CSVEAGPYEQYF.

This rearrangement joins TRBV27 to TRBJ2-2; the match to TRBD1 covers 9 bases. The germline V gene encodes CDR1 MNHEY and CDR2 SMNVEV (reference sequence). This CDR3 has 15 residues. The trim removed 2 bases at V and 7 bases at J, leaving 5 bases unmatched. The chain's CDR3 is CASSLGTGFFGELFF. CDR3 bases: TGTGCCAGCAGTTTAGGGACAGGGTTTTTCGGGGAGCTGTTTTTT.

This clone was recorded a few times. This chain links TRBV27 with TRBJ2-1; perhaps TRBD2 as D (6 bases). Germline V gene sequence: CDR1 MNHEY, CDR2 SMNVEV (reference sequence). The CDR3 contains 15 residues. V was shortened by 2 bases and J by 4 bases, with 12 bases between the two germline ends. CDR3 sequence: CASSLLAIEYNEQFF. As DNA, the CDR3 is TGTGCCAGCAGTTTACTAGCGATCGAATACAATGAGCAGTTCTTC.

This clone was observed a few times. V gene TRBV5-1 combines with J gene TRBJ2-5, with 10 bases aligning to TRBD2. Germline assignment: CDR1 SGHRS and CDR2 YFSETQ. J lost 3 bases, V lost 0 bases, and 8 bases had no gene match. The CDR3 runs 17 residues. The CDR3 reads CASSLGGGTSAEETQYF. CDR3 in DNA: TGCGCCAGCAGCTTGGGGGGAGGGACTAGCGCGGAAGAGACCCAGTACTTC.

This rearrangement joins TRBV19 to TRBJ1-2; D not resolved. V was clipped by 7 bases and J by 8 bases, with 14 bases between them. The germline gives CDR1 LNHDA, CDR2 SQIVND (reference sequence). This CDR3 spans 12 amino acids. The CDR3 is CASNDGLQGYTF. The CDR3, as DNA: TGTGCCAGTAATGACGGACTTCAAGGCTACACCTTC.

The chain uses TRBV4-1 and TRBJ2-3; the D gene is possibly TRBD1 (5 bases). The CDR3 consists of 13 residues. V was shortened by 0 bases and J by 6 bases, with 7 bases between the two germline ends. Germline CDR1 is MGHRA and CDR2 is YSYEKL. The CDR3 nucleotides are TGCGCCAGCAGCCAAGAGTCAGGGGATACGCAGTATTTT. Its translation is CASSQESGDTQYF.

The CDR3 DNA is TGTGCCAGCAGTGAAAGCGGCCCGTATCAGCCCCAGCATTTT. Amino acids: CASSESGPYQPQHF. The chain uses TRBV6-1 and TRBJ1-5; the D is unclear. The CDR3 is 14 amino acids. CDR1 and CDR2 from the germline V gene are MNHNS and SASEGT. Trimming took off 2 bases at V and 5 bases at J, with 10 bases between the two ends.

This chain joins TRBV10-2 and TRBJ1-5; possibly TRBD1 for D (6 bases). The ends were cut back, 4 bases at V and 4 bases at J, with 8 bases in the middle. CDR3 size: 13 residues. CDR1 WSHSY and CDR2 SAAADI come from the germline V gene. The CDR3 is CASSVTGNQPQHF. The CDR3 DNA reads as TGCGCCAGCAGTGTGACAGGTAATCAGCCCCAGCATTTT.

This sequence joins TRBV6-5 and TRBJ1-1, with D possibly being TRBD1 (6 bases). The CDR3 has 16 amino acids. V was clipped by 2 bases and J by 1 base, with 14 bases between them. Germline V gives CDR1 MNHEY, CDR2 SVGAGI. DNA of the CDR3: TGTGCCAGCAGTTACGGGGCCAGGGGATGGAACACTGAAGCTTTCTTT. Translation gives CASSYGARGWNTEAFF.

The rearrangement joins TRBV2 to TRBJ1-2; 8 nucleotides match TRBD1. J was trimmed by 8 bases and V by 6 bases; bases with no gene match: 11. The CDR3 spans 14 residues. From germline, CDR1 is SNHLY and CDR2 FYNNEI. CDR3 sequence reads: CASSGQGTKEGYTF. The CDR3 region has the DNA TGTGCCAGCAGCGGACAGGGTACGAAAGAAGGCTACACCTTC.

This chain links TRBV28 with TRBJ1-2; no firm D call. CDR1 is MDHEN, CDR2 SYDVKM, per germline. V gave up 4 bases and J gave up 3 bases, with 6 bases separating them. This CDR3 spans 12 amino acids. The CDR3 is CASSSLYYGYTF. The DNA of the CDR3 is TGTGCCAGCAGTTCCCTCTACTATGGCTACACCTTC.

The chain has TRBV7-9 and TRBJ2-3; 7 nucleotides match TRBD1. CDR1 and CDR2 (germline): SEHNR, FQNEAQ (reference sequence). This CDR3 has 17 residues. Trimming removed 5 bases from V and 2 bases from J; junction bases left unmatched: 13. CDR3 bases: TGTGCCAGCAGCCCCCAGACCTGGACAGGTGACACAGATACGCAGTATTTT. This translates into CASSPQTWTGDTDTQYF.

The table lists this clone with many counts. V gene TRBV29-1 combines with J gene TRBJ2-3; TRBD2 is a possible D gene (5 bases). The CDR3 is 14 residues long. Germline V gene lookup returns CDR1 SQVTM and CDR2 ANQGSEA. V dropped 3 bases and J dropped 1 base, with 11 bases sitting between them. CDR3 sequence reads: CSVEEVEGTDTQYF. DNA of the CDR3: TGCAGCGTTGAGGAGGTTGAGGGCACAGATACGCAGTATTTT.